The next 26 T cell receptor beta chains were all read from a single sample in a study of OX40 agonist ivuxolimab in advanced cancers. Produced via immunoSEQ multiplex PCR; TCRdb's table is partial and in-frame only. The data hold tens of thousands of clones, with 70% to 90% observed a single time. This material consisted of CD4+ or CD8+ T cells sorted from blood, taken in a trial of the OX40 agonist ivuxolimab. The receptor source for this set is an adult with an advanced solid tumor such as melanoma, head and neck, liver or kidney cancer.

In its sample, this clone was seen once. The genes are TRBV2 and TRBJ1-1, with D unresolved. V was trimmed by 9 bases and J by 5 bases, leaving 19 bases between them. The CDR3 has 14 amino acids. The germline V gene has CDR1 SNHLY and CDR2 FYNNEI. The CDR3 nucleotides read TGTGCCAGTCGCGAGGGAATGGGGAAGACTGAAGCTTTCTTT. It is translated as CASREGMGKTEAFF.

V usage is TRBV4-2 and J usage is TRBJ1-1, with D possibly being TRBD1 (5 bases). The CDR3 is made up of 12 amino acids. V lost 3 bases, J lost 13 bases, and 15 bases lay in between. CDR1 and CDR2 from the germline V gene are LGHNA and YNFKEQ. The CDR3 is CASSHTQAFDFF. CDR3 in DNA: TGTGCCAGCAGCCATACACAGGCCTTTGATTTCTTT.

On this clone: Additional DNA sequences in this sample encode the identical CDR3. The V and J genes are TRBV19 and TRBJ2-1; D ambiguous. V dropped 2 bases and J dropped 5 bases, with 4 bases sitting between them. The length of the CDR3 is 12 residues. Germline CDR1 reads LNHDA; CDR2 reads SQIVND (reference sequence). The CDR3 region has the DNA TGTGCCAGTAGTATATTGAACAATGAGCAGTTCTTC. Protein: CASSILNNEQFF.

This CDR3 reads CASSSTGGDYGYTF. In nucleotides, the CDR3 is TGTGCCAGCAGCTCCACAGGGGGCGACTATGGCTACACCTTC. The chain employs TRBV7-2 and TRBJ1-2; TRBD1 aligns across 9 bases. With 4 bases clipped from V and 3 bases from J, the junction kept 3 bases outside the gene matches. In germline, CDR1 is SGHTA, CDR2 FQGNSA. There are 14 residues in the CDR3.

The table lists this clone with a few counts. The rearrangement links TRBV5-4 to TRBJ2-1; 9 positions match TRBD2. V lost 2 bases to trimming and J lost 6 bases; unmatched junction nucleotides: 6. The CDR3 extends over 15 amino acids. CDR1 and CDR2 (germline): SGHNT, YYREEE (reference sequence). The CDR3 sequence is CASSFPAGGINEQFF. The CDR3 DNA follows: TGTGCCAGCAGCTTCCCAGCGGGAGGTATCAATGAGCAGTTCTTC. Together with reference TRBV5-4 and TRBJ2-1, the CDR3 gives the full variable domain: ETGVTQSPTHLIKTRGQQVTLRCSSQSGHNTVSWYQQALGQGPQFIFQYYREEENGRGNFPPRFSGLQFPNYSSELNVNALELDDSALYLCASSFPAGGINEQFFGPGTRLTVL.

The chain has TRBV15 and TRBJ1-6; no reliable D call. V lost 5 bases and J lost 10, with 12 bases in between. The CDR3 totals 13 residues. From germline, CDR1 is LNHNV and CDR2 YYDKDF (reference sequence). The DNA for the CDR3 is TGTGCCACCAGCCCGGAGTCCGGGTCACCCCTCCACTTT. Translation: CATSPESGSPLHF.

This clone was seen a few times. V is TRBV13 and J is TRBJ1-6, with no clear D. V gave up 2 bases and J gave up 6 bases, with 2 bases separating them. Germline V gene lookup returns CDR1 PRHDT and CDR2 FYEKMQ (reference sequence). The CDR3 covers 12 residues. The CDR3 DNA reads TGTGCCAGCAGCTTATCTAATTCACCCCTCCACTTT. This gives the protein CASSLSNSPLHF.

The V call is TRBV5-5, the J call TRBJ1-3; D is perhaps TRBD1 (6 bases). CDR3 size: 15 residues. V was pared by 4 bases and J by 0 bases, with 11 bases between. Germline-derived CDR1 and CDR2 are SGHKS and YYEKEE (reference sequence). In DNA form, the CDR3 reads TGTGCCAGCAGCCGACAGGCTACCTCTGGAAACACCATATATTTT. Protein: CASSRQATSGNTIYF. Looking up the rest from reference TRBV5-5 and TRBJ1-3 gives the full variable domain: DAGVTQSPTHLIKTRGQQVTLRCSPISGHKSVSWYQQVLGQGPQFIFQYYEKEERGRGNFPDRFSARQFPNYSSELNVNALLLGDSALYLCASSRQATSGNTIYFGEGSWLTVV.

This sequence joins TRBV9 and TRBJ1-1, with a weak D call TRBD1 (5 bases). CDR3 size: 15 residues. Germline loops: CDR1 SGDLS, CDR2 YYNGEE. V lost 3 bases, J lost 1 base, and 13 bases lay in between. The CDR3 sequence: CASSARGYGNTEAFF. The CDR3 nucleotides are TGTGCCAGCAGCGCCCGGGGGTATGGGAACACTGAAGCTTTCTTT.

The chain joins TRBV10-3 to TRBJ1-2; D is unresolved. Germline CDR1 reads ENHRY; CDR2 reads SYGVKD. This CDR3 spans 11 amino acids. V was cut by 0 bases and J by 5 bases, with 1 base left in between. The CDR3 loop reads CAISESYGYTF. In nucleotides, the CDR3 is TGTGCCATCAGTGAGTCTTATGGCTACACCTTC.

The CDR3 nucleotides are TGCAGCGTTGAACACAGGGAAGAGACCCAGTACTTC. This codes for CSVEHREETQYF. This chain connects TRBV29-1 to TRBJ2-5; D might be TRBD1 (6 bases). This CDR3 is built from 12 residues. With 2 bases removed from V and 3 bases from J, the gap between germline ends came to 7 bases. Per germline, CDR1 SQVTM and CDR2 ANQGSEA.

This rearrangement joins TRBV21-1 to TRBJ2-5; TRBD2, as called in the table, went unchecked against the DNA. TRBV21-1 is shown as a pseudogene. This CDR3 is 15 amino acids long. The CDR3 DNA reads TGTGCCAGCAGCCCGACTAGCGGGGGGGTTGAGACCCAGTACTTC. Amino acids: CASSPTSGGVETQYF.

V usage is TRBV5-1 and J usage is TRBJ2-5, with 9 bases that match TRBD2. The CDR3 is made up of 15 amino acids. V shed 4 bases, J shed 4 bases, and the junction held 8 bases outside the gene matches. Germline V CDR1 and CDR2: SGHRS, YFSETQ. The CDR3 DNA reads as TGCGCCAGCAGCCCAGGGACTAGCTTGGGAGAGACCCAGTACTTC. It translates to CASSPGTSLGETQYF. The full variable domain, completed using reference TRBV5-1 and TRBJ2-5, is KAGVTQTPRYLIKTRGQQVTLSCSPISGHRSVSWYQQTPGQGLQFLFEYFSETQRNKGNFPGRFSGRQFSNSRSEMNVSTLELGDSALYLCASSPGTSLGETQYFGPGTRLLVL.

Only a few counts were recorded for this clone. At the DNA level, this CDR3 is encoded by other sequences in the same sample as well. This chain joins TRBV27 and TRBJ2-5; D is unresolved. The germline V gene encodes CDR1 MNHEY and CDR2 SMNVEV (reference sequence). The V gene lost 3 bases and the J gene lost 5 bases, with 4 bases spanning the gap. This CDR3 is 11 amino acids long. CDR3 sequence reads: CASSLGETQYF. Here the CDR3 DNA reads TGTGCCAGCAGTTTGGGGGAGACCCAGTACTTC.

The chain is built from TRBV15 and TRBJ2-1, with 8 bases lining up with TRBD2. This CDR3 contains 15 residues. V lost 1 base and J lost 3; bases outside the gene matches: 2. Germline assignment: CDR1 LNHNV and CDR2 YYDKDF (reference sequence). The CDR3 is CATSRASGGYNEQFF. DNA of the CDR3: TGTGCCACCAGCAGAGCCAGCGGGGGCTACAATGAGCAGTTCTTC.

The chain is built from TRBV7-6 and TRBJ2-5; D ambiguous. CDR1 is SGHVS and CDR2 is FNYEAQ in the germline V gene. V lost 4 bases and J lost 4, with 7 bases in between. The length of the CDR3 is 12 residues. This CDR3 is CASSSERETQYF. DNA of the CDR3: TGTGCCAGCAGCTCGGAACGAGAGACCCAGTACTTC.

The CDR3 is CASSEAPDYRGTGELFF. The CDR3 DNA reads TGTGCCAGCAGTGAAGCCCCCGATTACAGGGGGACCGGGGAGCTGTTTTTT. The chain recombines TRBV6-1 with TRBJ2-2; 8 bases agree with TRBD1. The CDR3 is 17 amino acids. Germline assignment: CDR1 MNHNS and CDR2 SASEGT. V shed 0 bases and J 5 bases; nucleotides not matched to a gene: 8.

This CDR3 reads CASSQEGLAGAGELFF. For the CDR3, the DNA is TGCGCCAGCAGCCAAGAGGGACTAGCGGGAGCCGGGGAGCTGTTTTTT. The chain carries TRBV4-3 and TRBJ2-2, with TRBD2 matching 14 bases. CDR3 length: 16 amino acids. V lost 0 bases and J lost 6; bases outside the gene matches: 0. CDR1 is LGHNA and CDR2 is YSLEER in the germline V gene.

The chain carries TRBV19 and TRBJ1-4; no clear D gene. The CDR3 consists of 13 residues. Germline V gene sequence: CDR1 LNHDA, CDR2 SQIVND (reference sequence). Trimming removed 3 bases at V and 7 bases at J, with 9 bases between. This CDR3 reads CASSIGVSEKLFF. CDR3 nucleotide sequence: TGTGCCAGTAGTATCGGGGTTAGTGAAAAACTGTTTTTT. Full variable domain (missing parts from reference TRBV19 and TRBJ1-4): DGGITQSPKYLFRKEGQNVTLSCEQNLNHDAMYWYRQDPGQGLRLIYYSQIVNDFQKGDIAEGYSVSREKKESFPLTVTSAQKNPTAFYLCASSIGVSEKLFFGSGTQLSVL.

The V call is TRBV27, the J call TRBJ2-1; either TRBD1 or TRBD2 may fit D (5 bases each). Germline values: CDR1 MNHEY, CDR2 SMNVEV (reference sequence). V lost 2 bases to trimming and J lost 7 bases, with 18 bases between them. The CDR3 extends over 16 amino acids. In DNA form, the CDR3 reads TGTGCCAGCAGTTTAACCGGGACGAGTTTCAGAAATGAGCAGTTCTTC. Protein product: CASSLTGTSFRNEQFF.

This chain links TRBV27 with TRBJ2-1, with 7 bases matching TRBD1. The germline gives CDR1 MNHEY, CDR2 SMNVEV (reference sequence). The CDR3 is 13 amino acids. J was trimmed by 6 bases and V by 5 bases; bases with no gene match: 4. CDR3 DNA: TGTGCCAGCAGTCAGGGACAGATCAATGAGCAGTTCTTC. The encoded protein is CASSQGQINEQFF.

The CDR3 region has the DNA TGTGCCAGCAGTCTAGCGGGAGGGCCCCGGGAGCAGTACTTC. Residues: CASSLAGGPREQYF. The chain combines TRBV28 with TRBJ2-7, with TRBD2 matching over 12 bases. The ends lost 5 bases at V and 7 bases at J; junction bases unmatched: 6. Germline values: CDR1 MDHEN, CDR2 SYDVKM. CDR3 length equals 14 residues.

This chain joins TRBV12-2 and TRBJ2-7; the D call of TRBD2 is as the table states it, not checked on the DNA. TRBV12-2 is marked as a pseudogene. CDR3 size: 13 residues. The CDR3 loop reads CASLTGRAYEQYF. The CDR3 nucleotides are TGTGCAAGTTTGACGGGGAGGGCATACGAGCAGTACTTC.

V gene TRBV27 combines with J gene TRBJ2-3; no firm D call. With 4 bases removed from V and 2 bases from J, the gap between germline ends came to 22 bases. CDR1 is MNHEY and CDR2 is SMNVEV in the germline V gene (reference sequence). This CDR3 spans 18 amino acids. This chain's CDR3 is CASSYVPLVAGHTDTQYF. Written as DNA, the CDR3 is TGTGCCAGCAGTTATGTCCCCTTAGTGGCAGGCCACACAGATACGCAGTATTTT.

The chain carries TRBV5-6 and TRBJ2-7; D possibly corresponds to TRBD2 (5 bases). Trimming took off 5 bases at V and 4 bases at J, with 16 bases between the two ends. CDR3 length: 14 amino acids. CDR1 is SGHDT, CDR2 YYEEEE, per germline. This chain's CDR3 is CASSGYREPYEQYV. The DNA of the CDR3 is TGTGCCAGCAGTGGGTATAGGGAGCCTTACGAGCAGTACGTC.

In its sample, this clone was seen once. The V gene is TRBV5-8, the J gene TRBJ1-5, with 8 bases fitting TRBD1. The junction had 8 bases not matched to a gene; V was cut back by 4 bases and J by 5 bases. The CDR3 length is 15 residues. In germline, CDR1 is SGHTS, CDR2 YDEGEE. CDR3 nucleotide sequence: TGTGCCAGCAGCACTGCTGACAGGGGATATCAGCCCCAGCATTTT. Amino acid sequence: CASSTADRGYQPQHF. The entire variable domain, with the rest obtained from reference TRBV5-8 and TRBJ1-5, is as follows: EAGVTQSPTHLIKTRGQQATLRCSPISGHTSVYWYQQALGLGLQFLLWYDEGEERNRGNFPPRFSGRQFPNYSSELNVNALELEDSALYLCASSTADRGYQPQHFGDGTRLSIL.